What follows describes a single T cell receptor (beta chain). Data came from immunoSEQ multiplex PCR; TCRdb stores just in-frame clones and leaves some out. The sample has some 150,000 clones, more than 75% seen once. Participant ages covered roughly 18 to 89 years across approximately 25 US areas. Cohort placement rested on clinical history that participants reported themselves. The data were obtained in a study of blood T cell repertoires in COVID-19. The sample was PBMCs or T cells enriched from blood (not recorded which). The receptor comes from a woman under 40 with acute COVID-19.

The CDR3 sequence: CASTATGGGGQPQHF. CDR3 coding DNA: TGCGCCAGCACTGCCACAGGGGGCGGCGGTCAGCCCCAGCATTTT. The chain uses TRBV4-1 and TRBJ1-5, with TRBD1 matching 9 bases. J was trimmed by 6 bases and V by 7 bases; bases with no gene match: 10. CDR1 and CDR2 from the germline V gene are MGHRA and YSYEKL. This CDR3 spans 15 amino acids.